This entry lists 25 T cell receptor beta chains sequenced from one sample in a study of blood T cells in healthy people across ages. For the second PCR, which ran for roughly 7 to 11 cycles, a sample-barcoded 5' primer and a J-beta primer mix were used. TCRdb independently ran MiXCR on the 5' RACE reads; one entry per CDR3 protein. The table records hundreds of thousands of distinct CDR3 sequences, approximately 44% of them present only once. The specimen was blood. These receptors all stem from a man in his 60s in good health.

This clonotype occurred a few times. The V gene is TRBV7-2, the J gene TRBJ2-1; D is tentatively TRBD1 or TRBD2 (6 bases each). This CDR3 is built from 17 residues. Germline V gene data show CDR1 as SGHTA and CDR2 as FQGNSA. V was clipped by 5 bases and J by 4 bases, with 21 bases between them. The CDR3 DNA reads as TGTGCCAGCAGCGCAAGGTCGTCTCCGGGGGCTTACAATGAGCAGTTCTTC. It yields the protein CASSARSSPGAYNEQFF.

Only a few counts were recorded for this clonotype. The chain uses TRBV20-1 and TRBJ2-7; 9 nucleotides align to TRBD1. Germline CDR1 is DFQATT and CDR2 is SNEGSKA (reference sequence). This CDR3 has 14 amino acids. After removal of 6 bases from V and 2 bases from J, the junction contained 8 bases not matched to a gene. The CDR3 reads CSARSNRGPYEQYF. The CDR3 nucleotides read TGCAGTGCCCGAAGCAACAGGGGGCCCTACGAGCAGTACTTC.

In nucleotides, the CDR3 is TGTGCCAGCTCGCAAGTCAGCTCGAACACGTACTACGAGCAGTACTTC. It translates to CASSQVSSNTYYEQYF. This sequence joins TRBV18 and TRBJ2-5; D is undetermined. The J call may be incorrect, as the DNA end agrees better with TRBJ2-7. The CDR3 spans 16 residues. The germline V gene has CDR1 KGHSH and CDR2 LQKENI.

This clonotype was seen more than once but under ten times. V gene TRBV5-1 combines with J gene TRBJ2-1, with D perhaps TRBD1 or TRBD2 (5 bases each). There are 13 residues in the CDR3. CDR1 and CDR2 (germline): SGHRS, YFSETQ. Trimming removed 2 bases at V and 7 bases at J, with 10 bases between. The CDR3 sequence is CASSLGTANEQFF. CDR3 sequence (DNA): TGCGCCAGCAGCTTAGGGACGGCTAATGAGCAGTTCTTC. The entire variable domain, with the rest obtained from reference TRBV5-1 and TRBJ2-1, is as follows: KAGVTQTPRYLIKTRGQQVTLSCSPISGHRSVSWYQQTPGQGLQFLFEYFSETQRNKGNFPGRFSGRQFSNSRSEMNVSTLELGDSALYLCASSLGTANEQFFGPGTRLTVL.

This clonotype came up a few times. The chain uses TRBV11-2 and TRBJ2-3; D assignment may be TRBD1 or TRBD2 (6 bases each). CDR1 is SGHAT, CDR2 FQNNGV, per germline. The V end was cut by 5 bases, the J end by 4 bases, with 16 bases between. The CDR3 covers 15 residues. CDR3 in amino acids: CASSPRRGKADTQYF. The CDR3 DNA reads TGTGCCAGCAGCCCCCGGAGGGGGAAGGCAGATACGCAGTATTTT.

The chain has TRBV7-2 and TRBJ2-1; 7 nucleotides align to TRBD2. The end of the DNA aligns better with TRBJ2-7, so the J call may be wrong. The CDR3 extends over 15 amino acids. Germline V gives CDR1 SGHTA, CDR2 FQGNSA. The CDR3 loop reads CASSSPSGSYNEQYF. CDR3 DNA sequence: TGTGCCAGCAGCTCCCCTAGCGGCTCCTACAATGAGCAGTACTTC.

This sequence joins TRBV10-3 and TRBJ1-4; D may be TRBD1 (5 bases). V was clipped by 3 bases and J by 8 bases, with 16 bases between them. Looked up from germline, CDR1 is ENHRY and CDR2 is SYGVKD. This CDR3 comprises 15 residues. The CDR3 loop reads CAISETSWDEEKLFF. Written as DNA, the CDR3 is TGTGCCATCAGTGAAACCTCGTGGGACGAGGAAAAACTGTTTTTT.

The chain carries TRBV5-1 and TRBJ2-7; no clear D. This CDR3 is built from 13 residues. V was cut by 7 bases and J by 0 bases, with 11 bases left in between. Germline values: CDR1 SGHRS, CDR2 YFSETQ. This chain's CDR3 is CASRVGSSYEQYF. The CDR3 nucleotides are TGCGCCAGCCGTGTAGGTAGCTCCTACGAGCAGTACTTC.

V gene TRBV12-3 or TRBV12-4 combines with J gene TRBJ2-3, with D tentatively TRBD2 (5 bases). This CDR3 is built from 15 residues. V was trimmed by 7 bases and J by 2 bases, leaving 16 bases between them. Here the CDR3 DNA reads TGTGCCAGCATCCGTTCAGGAGGAATCACAGATACGCAGTATTTT. It specifies CASIRSGGITDTQYF.

A few counts support this clonotype. The J gene is TRBJ2-1, the V gene TRBV7-9; weak D call: TRBD1 (6 bases). The CDR3 length is 16 residues. Trimming took 1 base from V and 8 from J, leaving 18 bases between them. CDR1 is SEHNR and CDR2 is FQNEAQ in the germline V gene (reference sequence). CDR3 protein: CASSLGGRGGPHEQFF. The CDR3 DNA is TGTGCCAGCAGCTTAGGGGGGCGAGGGGGTCCCCATGAGCAGTTCTTC.

V is TRBV9 and J is TRBJ2-2; D ambiguous. The V gene lost 4 bases and the J gene lost 4 bases, with 14 bases spanning the gap. The germline CDR1 and CDR2 sequences are SGDLS and YYNGEE. This CDR3 spans 15 amino acids. As DNA, the CDR3 is TGTGCCAGCAGCTTACGCCCCGACCCCACCGGGGAGCTGTTTTTT. It encodes CASSLRPDPTGELFF.

V usage is TRBV6-5 and J usage is TRBJ2-5; D remains unclear. The CDR3 length is 14 residues. Germline V gene data show CDR1 as MNHEY and CDR2 as SVGAGI. Trimming cost V 2 bases and J 0 bases, with 7 bases left between them. The CDR3 coding sequence is TGTGCCAGCAGTTACCCATTCAACCAAGAGACCCAGTACTTC. Encoded protein: CASSYPFNQETQYF.

Many counts were recorded for this clonotype. This rearrangement joins TRBV2 to TRBJ2-7; D is perhaps TRBD2 (5 bases). Germline values: CDR1 SNHLY, CDR2 FYNNEI. The ends were cut back, 5 bases at V and 3 bases at J, with 8 bases in the middle. This CDR3 region has 12 residues. Here the CDR3 reads CASSRDIYEQYF. The CDR3, as DNA: TGTGCCAGCAGTCGGGATATCTACGAGCAGTACTTC.

The chain joins TRBV24-1 to TRBJ2-5; 9 nucleotides line up with TRBD2. The germline CDR1 and CDR2 sequences are KGHDR and SFDVKD. This CDR3 has 14 residues. V shed 3 bases, J shed 8 bases, and the junction held 6 bases outside the gene matches. CDR3 loop: CATSDAASGDTQYF. Here the CDR3 DNA reads TGTGCCACCAGTGATGCAGCTAGCGGGGATACCCAGTACTTC.

CDR3 DNA sequence: TGTGCCAGCAGTTTATCAGGGGGACTACAGCCCCAGCATTTT. Its protein is CASSLSGGLQPQHF. The chain uses TRBV28 and TRBJ1-5, with 7 bases matching TRBD1. Germline V gene data show CDR1 as MDHEN and CDR2 as SYDVKM. J was trimmed by 7 bases and V by 1 base; bases with no gene match: 4. The CDR3 consists of 14 residues.

The chain employs TRBV10-3 and TRBJ1-1, with D maybe TRBD1 (6 bases). Trimming pared 11 bases from V and 1 base from J, leaving 32 bases between. The V gene's germline CDR1 is ENHRY and CDR2 SYGVKD. CDR3 length equals 19 residues. CDR3 DNA sequence: TGTGCCGCCCGGAAGGGGGAGGCACAATCCACATCCCGGAACACTGAAGCTTTCTTT. Translated: CAARKGEAQSTSRNTEAFF.

This chain joins TRBV18 and TRBJ2-5, with no clear D. Looked up from germline, CDR1 is KGHSH and CDR2 is LQKENI. The length of the CDR3 is 14 residues. Trimming took 0 bases from V and 2 from J, leaving 7 bases between them. The CDR3 loop is CASSPPGCQETQYF. The CDR3 DNA sequence: TGTGCCAGCTCACCACCGGGCTGTCAAGAGACCCAGTACTTC. Drawing the rest from reference TRBV18 and TRBJ2-5, the complete variable domain is NAGVMQNPRHLVRRRGQEARLRCSPMKGHSHVYWYRQLPEEGLKFMVYLQKENIIDESGMPKERFSAEFPKEGPSILRIQQVVRGDSAAYFCASSPPGCQETQYFGPGTRLLVL.

This clonotype was detected a few times. The rearrangement links TRBV6-1 to TRBJ1-2; 11 bases line up with TRBD1. With 6 bases clipped from V and 6 bases from J, the junction kept 18 bases outside the gene matches. Germline V lookup: CDR1 MNHNS, CDR2 SASEGT. The CDR3 spans 18 residues. CDR3 amino acids: CASRNPWTGGLARDGYTF. Written as DNA, the CDR3 is TGTGCCAGCAGGAACCCCTGGACAGGGGGCTTAGCGCGCGATGGCTACACCTTC.

This clonotype was seen a few times. The V gene is TRBV5-1, the J gene TRBJ2-1; D gene uncertain. V lost 4 bases, J lost 9 bases, and 11 bases lay in between. Germline V gene sequence: CDR1 SGHRS, CDR2 YFSETQ. The length of the CDR3 is 12 residues. The CDR3 coding sequence is TGCGCCAGCAGCCACGACGGACGTGAGCAGTTCTTC. Translation gives CASSHDGREQFF.

This sequence joins TRBV20-1 and TRBJ2-3; TRBD2 agrees at 7 bases. Germline CDR1 and CDR2: DFQATT and SNEGSKA (reference sequence). Trimming at V came to 7 bases and at J to 3 bases, leaving 4 bases not matched to a gene. The CDR3 extends over 12 amino acids. CDR3 in DNA: TGCAGTGGGGGGGGGAGGACAGATACGCAGTATTTT. Translated: CSGGGRTDTQYF.

This clonotype has more than one count but fewer than ten. This chain links TRBV25-1 with TRBJ2-5; no clear D gene. Germline CDR1 reads MGHDK; CDR2 reads SYGVNS. V was clipped by 0 bases and J by 3 bases, with 8 bases between them. The CDR3 covers 14 residues. In DNA form, the CDR3 reads TGTGCCAGCAGTGAATATGGAACCAAAGAGACCCAGTACTTC. This sequence encodes CASSEYGTKETQYF. Variable domain in full (rest from reference TRBV25-1 and TRBJ2-5): EADIYQTPRYLVIGTGKKITLECSQTMGHDKMYWYQQDPGMELHLIHYSYGVNSTEKGDLSSESTVSRIRTEHFPLTLESARPSHTSQYLCASSEYGTKETQYFGPGTRLLVL.

The CDR3 DNA is TGTGCCAGCAGTGAAGAGGGACAGGGGGCACAAGAGACCCAGTACTTC. Translating it yields CASSEEGQGAQETQYF. The gene calls are TRBV2 and TRBJ2-5; TRBD1 matches 12 bases. J gave up 2 bases and V 1 base, and 2 bases lay outside the gene matches. The CDR3 totals 16 residues. CDR1 is SNHLY and CDR2 is FYNNEI in the germline V gene. Complete variable domain (other parts from reference TRBV2 and TRBJ2-5): EPEVTQTPSHQVTQMGQEVILRCVPISNHLYFYWYRQILGQKVEFLVSFYNNEISEKSEIFDDQFSVERPDGSNFTLKIRSTKLEDSAMYFCASSEEGQGAQETQYFGPGTRLLVL.

This clonotype has just a few counts. This chain uses TRBV10-3 with TRBJ2-1; tentative D call: TRBD1 (6 bases). The CDR3 consists of 14 residues. Germline CDR1 ENHRY, CDR2 SYGVKD. Trimming removed 5 bases from V and 9 bases from J, with 17 bases in between. The chain's CDR3 is CAISLLEGRGEQFF. The CDR3 nucleotides read TGTGCCATCAGTCTCCTGGAAGGCAGGGGTGAGCAGTTCTTC.

This clonotype was found many times. This chain links TRBV9 with TRBJ2-3; 12 bases fit TRBD2. The germline gives CDR1 SGDLS, CDR2 YYNGEE. Trimming at V came to 4 bases and at J to 5 bases, leaving 8 bases not matched to a gene. This CDR3 has 16 residues. The CDR3 DNA is TGTGCCAGCAGCCCGAGGACTAGCGGGGCGGTAGATACGCAGTATTTT. Translating it yields CASSPRTSGAVDTQYF.

The rearrangement joins TRBV28 to TRBJ2-7; TRBD1 matches at 8 bases. This CDR3 has 15 residues. Germline-derived CDR1 and CDR2 are MDHEN and SYDVKM. The trim removed 5 bases at V and 4 bases at J, leaving 10 bases unmatched. Here the CDR3 DNA reads TGTGCCAGCAGTACGCCGGGACAGGTCTTGTACGAGCAGTACTTC. Translated: CASSTPGQVLYEQYF.